A few counts support the clone carrying this T cell receptor beta chain. The sample belongs to a study of blood T cell repertoires in COVID-19. Study details: Italy, Spain and the United States were the sources of the convalescent and acute COVID-19 samples. PBMCs, B-cell-depleted T cells, or T cells were the source of the cDNA or gDNA that made up the material.

The authors' processing: Cell counts per sample came from amplifying reference gene primers. Clones were sequenced by immunoSEQ multiplex PCR, and TCRdb holds only the in-frame ones, with some missing. V and J calls and clone size are those listed in that table; D and trimming were worked out from the DNA. In the table there are approximately 250,000 clones, approximately 86% of which are singletons. Between the trimmed V and J ends, which lost 6 bases and 5 bases, there was a span of 14 bases. The CDR3 is 15 amino acids. Germline assignment: CDR1 LGHNT and CDR2 FRNRAP. Sequenced input: peripheral blood. The chain couples TRBV12-5 to TRBJ1-6, with a weak D call TRBD1 (6 bases). This TCR was sampled from a man between 40 and 49 years old with active or convalescent COVID-19. CDR3 DNA sequence: TGTGCTAGTGGCACTGGACAGTTCAATAATTCACCCCTCCACTTT. Its protein product is CASGTGQFNNSPLHF.